This paragraph reports one T cell receptor beta chain. This entry belongs to a study of blood T cell repertoires in COVID-19. Sequenced by immunoSEQ multiplex PCR; TCRdb stores in-frame clones only, minus some. The sample includes around 190,000 clones, more than 65% of them seen just once. The V segment lost 4 bases and the J segment 2 bases; nucleotides outside the gene matches: 8. Germline V gene sequence: CDR1 LGHDT, CDR2 YNNKEL (reference sequence). There are 15 residues in the CDR3. This TCR came from a human donor in a cohort sampled during active COVID-19. The source material was peripheral blood. The rearrangement links TRBV3-1 (or the pseudogene TRBV3-2) to TRBJ2-7, with 7 bases fitting TRBD2. The chain's CDR3 is CASSLVPSGPYEQYF. The DNA of the CDR3 is TGTGCCAGCAGCCTAGTACCTAGCGGTCCCTACGAGCAGTACTTC.